This T cell receptor beta chain is from a study of beta chain features in type 1 diabetes. Across the study: Comparable age, gender and cell yields were observed in patients relative to healthy donors.

Trimming removed 6 bases from V and 1 base from J; junction bases left unmatched: 5. Per germline, CDR1 MDHEN and CDR2 SYDVKM. The CDR3 sequence is 15 residues long. Investigators reverse transcribed all isolated RNA, so they sequenced expressed TCRB transcripts. The protocol was immunoSEQ multiplex PCR, while the TCRdb copy is restricted to in-frame clones and leaves out a portion. The sample has fewer than 200,000 clones, more than 10% seen once. Notes on this clone: The antigen remains unidentified.

Overall study results and limits: Researchers report that Type 1 diabetes patients had moderately but significantly shorter TCRB CDR3s across all four CD4+ subsets. Shorter templates might be favored by PCR, equally in patients and controls.

Sorting based on CD45RO/CCR7/CD25/CD127/CD95/CD27 separated CD4+ naive, central memory, regulatory and stem cell-like memory cells. J is TRBJ2-7 and V is TRBV28; TRBD2 aligns across 11 bases. The TCR comes from a woman younger than 30 in good health. Sequenced: central memory CD4+ T cells from blood. As DNA, the CDR3 is TGTGCCAGCAGATATAGCGGGAGGGGTTCCTACGAGCAGTACTTC. Amino acid sequence: CASRYSGRGSYEQYF.